The rows below give T cell receptor beta chains drawn from one sample of a study of post-analysis software for immune sequencing data. TCRdb reprocessed the PCR reads via MiXCR and lists one record per CDR3 protein. The repertoire has roughly 400,000 distinct CDR3 sequences, 39% of them found once; the top ten carry 6.5% to 8%. Sequences were obtained from blood. The receptor set was obtained from a girl under 10 years old with multiple sclerosis. The conserved cysteine and the conserved F or W are not part of the CDR3 here. The D gene is left open where the match is weak. The listing skips clone size in some rows; elsewhere it reads once, few, many or a size class.

size	D	V	CDR3
.	.	TRBV29-1	SVGGENTEAF
.	.	TRBV7-9	ASSLIGSPYEQY
.	TRBD2	TRBV12-3/TRBV12-4	ASSLVASGSHEQY
few	TRBD1	TRBV7-9	ASSSGQTNQETQY
few	.	TRBV24-1	ATSWGKTQY
.	TRBD2	TRBV5-5	ASSLVIAGQETQY
.	.	TRBV7-8	ASSFPILSDTQY
.	.	TRBV5-1	ASSPGRNTYEQY
.	.	TRBV7-2	ACSSYTSTDTQY
few	.	TRBV5-5	ASSLGTVPNQPQH
many	.	TRBV27	ASSLGGGTEAF
.	TRBD1	TRBV27	ASSRGQLGWDSYT
.	TRBD1	TRBV12-3/TRBV12-4	ASSNRGNQPQH
.	.	TRBV5-1	ASSLAGQGYT
.	.	TRBV28	ASSLLARTLTDTQY
.	.	TRBV3-1	ASSQQANYGYT
.	TRBD1	TRBV9	ASSVKGQGAYEQY
few	TRBD2	TRBV20-1	SAVTPTSGPDTQY
.	.	TRBV12-3/TRBV12-4	ASTFKTKNIQY
.	.	TRBV7-9	ASSLVRHSNYGYT
.	TRBD1	TRBV15	ATSRDRGHEQY
.	.	TRBV28	ASSTYRRTEAF
.	.	TRBV20-1	SARASGWGSETQY
.	.	TRBV29-1	SVEGRGALAQETQY
.	.	TRBV12-3/TRBV12-4	ASKDPQRPSYEQY
.	.	TRBV29-1	SVGDTPSGEQY
few	TRBD2	TRBV20-1	SAREASGPFLPNEQF
few	.	TRBV20-1	SASPQGQDLH
.	TRBD1	TRBV7-3	ASSLQGARYNEQF
.	.	TRBV12-3/TRBV12-4	ASMITDTQY
.	TRBD1	TRBV2	ASSRTGPDTQY
.	TRBD2	TRBV7-2	ANSLAGSSGSYNEQF
once	.	TRBV11-2	ASSLLRGPLYNEQF
.	TRBD2	TRBV27	ASSSELAGDETQY
.	TRBD1	TRBV29-1	SGQDRWETQY
few	TRBD2	TRBV5-4	ASSFPLAGGTDTQY
.	.	TRBV28	ASSPFYNKTYEQY
few	TRBD1	TRBV7-8	ASSIDRGRYGYT
.	.	TRBV5-1	ASSSTGAADTQY
.	TRBD1	TRBV3-1	ASSQDRRLGQGAPNTQY